This T cell receptor beta chain was sequenced for a study of low-dose radiotherapy and immunotherapy resistance in tumors. The overall study: Dosing for Cohort 2 consisted of 1 Gy per fraction every two weeks, reaching a total of 13 Gy over 26 weeks. One day prior to radiation and immunotherapy, intravenous cyclophosphamide at 200 mg/m2 was given, repeated every two weeks.

This clonotype was counted ten times or more. Primers used for first-strand cDNA, a TRAV- and TRBV-specific set, covered both alpha and beta chains. With a V-primer adapter and a constant-region primer, TCRs were amplified for approximately 20 PCR cycles. In TCRdb, the reads were re-called with MiXCR into one record per CDR3 protein. Among tens of thousands of distinct CDR3 sequences listed, approximately 26% were seen once. The time point: after trial treatment. The treatment: LDRT plus nivolumab, ipilimumab, low-dose cyclophosphamide and aspirin (RACIN trial). Patients with advanced, tumor-infiltrating lymphocyte-negative solid tumors were eligible. V was cut by 3 bases and J by 8 bases, with 14 bases left in between. CDR1 and CDR2 from the germline V gene are DFQATT and SNEGSKA (reference sequence). The CDR3 length is 14 residues.

The V call is TRBV20-1, the J call TRBJ1-6, with a tentative D call TRBD1 (6 bases). The source material was PBMCs, sampled after low-dose radiotherapy plus immunotherapy. The origin of this receptor is a male donor with prostate cancer. The CDR3 DNA follows: TGCAGTGCTAGGGAGACAGGAGGAGATTCACCCCTCCACTTT. Amino acid sequence: CSARETGGDSPLHF.